The T cell receptor (beta chain) under discussion was sequenced for a study of blood T cell repertoires in COVID-19. Looking at the study overall: The samples span acute and convalescent COVID-19 from the United States, Italy and Spain. T cells, B-cell-depleted T cells, or PBMCs supplied cDNA or gDNA.

Profiling relied on immunoSEQ multiplex PCR, and the TCRdb table lists in-frame clones only, not all of them. The sample includes 120,000 to 150,000 clones, approximately 87% seen only once; the top ten take more than 6.5%. The CDR3 covers 17 residues. V gave up 1 base and J gave up 6 bases; unmatched junction bases: 10. Per the germline V gene, CDR1 is SGHVS and CDR2 is FNYEAQ. The receptor comes from a woman aged 50 to 65 with active or convalescent COVID-19. Sequencing input: peripheral blood. The chain joins TRBV7-6 to TRBJ2-1, with 9 bases that match TRBD2. CDR3 nucleotides: TGTGCCAGCAGCTTAGGCCCCAGCGGGGGGCTCTTCAATGAGCAGTTCTTC. Translating gives CASSLGPSGGLFNEQFF. The entire variable domain, with the rest obtained from reference TRBV7-6 and TRBJ2-1, is as follows: GAGVSQSPRYKVTKRGQDVALRCDPISGHVSLYWYRQALGQGPEFLTYFNYEAQQDKSGLPNDRFSAERPEGSISTLTIQRTEQRDSAMYRCASSLGPSGGLFNEQFFGPGTRLTVL.